This entry lists 28 T cell receptor beta chains sequenced from one sample in a study of graft-versus-host responses after intestinal transplantation. The data were produced by immunoSEQ multiplex PCR, yet TCRdb's version contains in-frame clones alone and is incomplete. The repertoire includes approximately 49,000 clones, more than 70% of them detected once, and approximately 0.6% sits in the top ten. For these receptors, no antigen is known. The source was unstimulated CD4+ T cells sorted from spleen or lymph node cells, collected before transplant. These receptors all stem from a human donor who was the organ donor for an intestinal transplant.

The chain uses TRBV27 and TRBJ2-1; 10 bases are a match to TRBD2. J was trimmed by 8 bases and V by 7 bases; bases with no gene match: 5. The germline V gene has CDR1 MNHEY and CDR2 SMNVEV (reference sequence). This CDR3 is 13 amino acids long. CDR3 sequence reads: CASTLAGEDEQFF. The CDR3 coding sequence is TGTGCCAGCACCCTAGCGGGAGAGGATGAGCAGTTCTTC.

The chain uses TRBV9 and TRBJ2-1; no clear D. Trimming took off 3 bases at V and 9 bases at J, with 16 bases between the two ends. The length of the CDR3 is 14 residues. Germline CDR1 reads SGDLS; CDR2 reads YYNGEE. CDR3 DNA: TGTGCCAGCAGCGGCACTCGAGGCAAGGTTGAGCAGTTCTTC. Translating it yields CASSGTRGKVEQFF.

The J gene is TRBJ1-1, the V gene TRBV5-1; tentatively, D is TRBD1 (5 bases). This CDR3 has 16 amino acids. The V end was cut by 3 bases, the J end by 7 bases, with 22 bases between. Germline assignment: CDR1 SGHRS and CDR2 YFSETQ. The CDR3 spells CASSSREPTWRDEAFF. As DNA, the CDR3 is TGCGCCAGCAGCTCCAGGGAGCCCACATGGAGGGATGAAGCTTTCTTT.

The chain's CDR3 is CASSLGDRVHEQYF. The CDR3 DNA is TGTGCCAGCAGCTTAGGGGACAGGGTGCACGAGCAGTACTTC. This chain joins TRBV7-2 and TRBJ2-7; 9 nucleotides line up with TRBD1. Trimming at V came to 1 base and at J to 5 bases, leaving 3 bases not matched to a gene. Germline-derived CDR1 and CDR2 are SGHTA and FQGNSA. The CDR3 is 14 amino acids. The full variable domain, in which reference TRBV7-2 and TRBJ2-7 provide the parts outside the CDR3, is GAGVSQSPSNKVTEKGKDVELRCDPISGHTALYWYRQSLGQGLEFLIYFQGNSAPDKSGLPSDRFSAERTGGSVSTLTIQRTQQEDSAVYLCASSLGDRVHEQYFGPGTRLTVT.

On this clone: Other DNA sequences in the same sample also yield this CDR3. The genes are TRBV7-9 and TRBJ2-7, with D tentatively TRBD1 (6 bases). The CDR3 has 12 amino acids. Trimming removed 3 bases from V and 3 bases from J, with 6 bases in between. Germline lookup yields CDR1 SEHNR and CDR2 FQNEAQ (reference sequence). CDR3 protein: CASSLTGYEQYF. CDR3 nucleotide sequence: TGTGCCAGCAGCTTGACAGGCTACGAGCAGTACTTC.

The chain recombines TRBV5-1 with TRBJ2-7; D is possibly TRBD1 (6 bases). Germline-derived CDR1 and CDR2 are SGHRS and YFSETQ. Trimming shortened V by 2 bases and J by 5 bases, and 11 bases separated the two germline ends. The CDR3 has 13 amino acids. The CDR3 spells CASSFDRLDEQYF. CDR3 DNA: TGCGCCAGCAGCTTTGACAGGCTCGACGAGCAGTACTTC.

V and J are TRBV9 and TRBJ2-2, with 13 bases aligning to TRBD2. CDR3 length: 18 residues. CDR1 is SGDLS, CDR2 YYNGEE, per germline. V shed 3 bases, J shed 4 bases, and the junction held 9 bases outside the gene matches. The CDR3 here is CASSGEGGLAGLTGELFF. The CDR3 bases are TGTGCCAGCAGCGGGGAGGGGGGACTAGCGGGACTCACCGGGGAGCTGTTTTTT. Combining the CDR3 with reference TRBV9 and TRBJ2-2 gives the whole variable domain DSGVTQTPKHLITATGQRVTLRCSPRSGDLSVYWYQQSLDQGLQFLIQYYNGEERAKGNILERFSAQQFPDLHSELNLSSLELGDSALYFCASSGEGGLAGLTGELFFGEGSRLTVL.

This clone turned up a few times. V and J are TRBV6-1 and TRBJ2-7, with a tentative D call TRBD1 (6 bases). V lost 0 bases and J 3 bases, leaving 15 bases between the germline ends. The CDR3 totals 16 residues. Looked up from germline, CDR1 is MNHNS and CDR2 is SASEGT. Here the CDR3 reads CASSEAPRTVIYEQYF. The CDR3 nucleotides are TGTGCCAGCAGTGAAGCCCCAAGGACAGTGATCTACGAGCAGTACTTC.

The rearrangement joins TRBV29-1 to TRBJ2-1, with 7 bases lining up with TRBD1. The J segment lost 7 bases and the V segment lost 7 bases, leaving 10 bases of the junction unmatched. CDR3 length: 13 residues. Germline values: CDR1 SQVTM, CDR2 ANQGSEA. The CDR3 protein is CSGARQGGNEQFF. CDR3 DNA sequence: TGCAGCGGGGCCCGACAGGGTGGGAATGAGCAGTTCTTC.

V and J are TRBV27 and TRBJ2-7; D is ambiguous. CDR3 length: 15 amino acids. Trimming left V 5 bases short and J 0 bases short, with 14 bases between. Germline V CDR1 and CDR2: MNHEY, SMNVEV (reference sequence). CDR3 DNA sequence: TGTGCCAGCAGTCCCTATTCCGTTAGCTCCTACGAGCAGTACTTC. This translates into CASSPYSVSSYEQYF.

V gene TRBV4-1 combines with J gene TRBJ1-5; 8 positions match TRBD1. The CDR3 covers 18 residues. Looked up from germline, CDR1 is MGHRA and CDR2 is YSYEKL. V trimming: 5 bases; J trimming: 6 bases; junction bases outside the gene matches: 18. The CDR3 DNA reads as TGCGCCAGCAGCTCCCGTGAACTGGCAGGGGGCGTAGGTCAGCCCCAGCATTTT. This encodes CASSSRELAGGVGQPQHF.

This chain connects TRBV27 to TRBJ1-3; 10 nucleotides align to TRBD1. Trimming cost V 5 bases and J 4 bases; bases outside gene matches: 14. The length of the CDR3 is 18 residues. Germline loops: CDR1 MNHEY, CDR2 SMNVEV (reference sequence). In DNA form, the CDR3 reads TGTGCCAGCAGTCCCGGGACAGGGGTGATTTTCTCCGGAAACACCATATATTTT. Protein sequence: CASSPGTGVIFSGNTIYF.

The chain is built from TRBV28 and TRBJ1-1; the match to TRBD1 covers 9 bases. The CDR3 loop spans 12 amino acids. V dropped 11 bases and J dropped 6; count of bases not matched to a gene: 7. The germline V gene has CDR1 MDHEN and CDR2 SYDVKM. In DNA, the CDR3 is TGTGCCGCCGGGACAGGGTGGTCTGAAGCTTTCTTT. Amino acid sequence: CAAGTGWSEAFF.

There are a few counts of this clone. This chain links TRBV30 with TRBJ2-7, with 7 bases lining up with TRBD2. The CDR3 totals 15 residues. The junction had 11 bases not matched to a gene; V was cut back by 1 base and J by 5 bases. Germline lookup yields CDR1 GTSNPN and CDR2 SVGIG (reference sequence). This CDR3 is CAWSDLAVTPDEQYF. DNA of the CDR3: TGTGCCTGGAGTGATCTAGCGGTCACTCCTGACGAGCAGTACTTC. The full variable domain, its missing parts supplied by reference TRBV30 and TRBJ2-7, is SQTIHQWPATLVQPVGSPLSLECTVEGTSNPNLYWYRQAAGRGLQLLFYSVGIGQISSEVPQNLSASRPQDRQFILSSKKLLLSDSGFYLCAWSDLAVTPDEQYFGPGTRLTVT.

CDR3 loop: CASSIMASGSTGELFF. The DNA for the CDR3 is TGTGCCAGTAGTATTATGGCTAGCGGATCCACCGGGGAGCTGTTTTTT. V and J are TRBV19 and TRBJ2-2; 7 nucleotides agree with TRBD2. Germline CDR1 is LNHDA and CDR2 is SQIVND (reference sequence). Germline trimming cut 3 bases from V and 4 bases from J; bases unmatched to any gene: 8. The CDR3 sequence is 16 residues long.

V gene TRBV6-5 combines with J gene TRBJ1-1; the D gene is possibly TRBD1 (5 bases). In germline, CDR1 is MNHEY, CDR2 SVGAGI. The CDR3 is 14 amino acids. Trimming removed 6 bases at V and 10 bases at J, with 21 bases between. CDR3: CASSPDRGAGGAFF. CDR3 coding DNA: TGTGCCAGCAGCCCCGACAGAGGAGCCGGTGGAGCTTTCTTT.

V gene TRBV27 combines with J gene TRBJ2-2, with a weak D call TRBD2 (5 bases). This CDR3 spans 15 amino acids. V lost 5 bases, J lost 4 bases, and 14 bases lay in between. In germline, CDR1 is MNHEY, CDR2 SMNVEV (reference sequence). CDR3 region: CASSQWSGGTGELFF. CDR3 bases: TGTGCCAGCAGTCAGTGGTCCGGAGGCACCGGGGAGCTGTTTTTT.

This clone was recorded only once. The chain recombines TRBV7-2 with TRBJ2-5, with 7 bases identical to TRBD2. The CDR3 runs 15 residues. Germline CDR1 reads SGHTA; CDR2 reads FQGNSA. The J segment lost 5 bases and the V segment lost 2 bases, leaving 8 bases of the junction unmatched. CDR3 DNA sequence: TGTGCCAGCAGCTTAAGGAGCGGGAAAACTGAGACCCAGTACTTC. As protein: CASSLRSGKTETQYF.

V is TRBV27 and J is TRBJ2-6; no reliable D call. V dropped 3 bases and J dropped 0 bases, with 6 bases sitting between them. The CDR3 length is 15 residues. The germline V gene has CDR1 MNHEY and CDR2 SMNVEV (reference sequence). CDR3 in amino acids: CASSFLVSGANVLTF. The DNA of the CDR3 is TGTGCCAGCAGTTTTCTTGTCTCTGGGGCCAACGTCCTGACTTTC.

The V and J genes are TRBV7-8 and TRBJ2-5, with D unclear. The length of the CDR3 is 16 residues. V gave up 3 bases and J gave up 1 base, with 15 bases separating them. Germline V lookup: CDR1 SGHVS, CDR2 FQNEAQ. The CDR3 nucleotides are TGTGCCAGCAGCTTCCCGCGTTTTGAGGCCCAAGAGACCCAGTACTTC. It encodes CASSFPRFEAQETQYF.

The J gene is TRBJ1-2, the V gene TRBV2; TRBD1 is a possible D gene (6 bases). Germline V gene lookup returns CDR1 SNHLY and CDR2 FYNNEI. V was trimmed by 7 bases and J by 7 bases, leaving 16 bases between them. CDR3 length: 13 amino acids. The CDR3, as DNA: TGTGCCAGCAACCAGGGGCACGGCGGTGGCTACACCTTC. Translating it yields CASNQGHGGGYTF.

The sample holds a few counts of this clone. The rearrangement links TRBV5-4 to TRBJ2-7, with 16 positions matching TRBD2. J was trimmed by 6 bases and V by 4 bases; bases with no gene match: 7. Germline-derived CDR1 and CDR2 are SGHNT and YYREEE (reference sequence). The CDR3 spans 16 residues. CDR3 residues: CASSPGTSGRVAEQYF. The CDR3 nucleotides are TGTGCCAGCAGCCCCGGGACTAGCGGGAGGGTCGCCGAGCAGTACTTC. The full variable domain, in which reference TRBV5-4 and TRBJ2-7 provide the parts outside the CDR3, is ETGVTQSPTHLIKTRGQQVTLRCSSQSGHNTVSWYQQALGQGPQFIFQYYREEENGRGNFPPRFSGLQFPNYSSELNVNALELDDSALYLCASSPGTSGRVAEQYFGPGTRLTVT.

J is TRBJ2-3 and V is TRBV4-2, with 9 bases lining up with TRBD2. The CDR3 loop spans 17 amino acids. The ends lost 4 bases at V and 1 base at J; junction bases unmatched: 9. Looked up from germline, CDR1 is LGHNA and CDR2 is YNFKEQ. The CDR3 nucleotides are TGTGCCAGCAGCCTACTAGGGCGGGAGGGCGGCACAGATACGCAGTATTTT. It yields the protein CASSLLGREGGTDTQYF.

This rearrangement joins TRBV5-1 to TRBJ2-5; D call uncertain. Per germline, CDR1 SGHRS and CDR2 YFSETQ. V lost 2 bases, J lost 5 bases, and 13 bases lay in between. This CDR3 spans 14 amino acids. The CDR3 nucleotides read TGCGCCAGCAGCTTCAACACAGTCTCGGAGACCCAGTACTTC. Amino acids: CASSFNTVSETQYF.

This clone was seen once. The chain has TRBV28 and TRBJ1-2, with D tentatively TRBD1 (5 bases). Deletions cut 4 bases from V and 5 bases from J, with 11 bases between. The CDR3 runs 13 residues. Germline CDR1 is MDHEN and CDR2 is SYDVKM. This CDR3 is CASSSNRIYGYTF. CDR3 sequence (DNA): TGTGCCAGCAGTTCAAACAGGATTTATGGCTACACCTTC.

V usage is TRBV18 and J usage is TRBJ2-7; D is possibly TRBD2 (6 bases). Trimming shortened V by 3 bases and J by 2 bases, and 14 bases separated the two germline ends. CDR3 size: 15 residues. Germline V CDR1 and CDR2: KGHSH, LQKENI. The CDR3 DNA reads as TGTGCCAGCTCACCGTCGGGCGGGGCCCCCTACGAGCAGTACTTC. Translating it yields CASSPSGGAPYEQYF.

CDR3 loop: CASSARGGDTQYF. The CDR3 DNA reads TGTGCCAGCAGCGCCAGGGGAGGGGATACGCAGTATTTT. This sequence joins TRBV5-6 and TRBJ2-3; D may be TRBD2 (7 bases). With 4 bases removed from V and 6 bases from J, the gap between germline ends came to 12 bases. The CDR3 is 13 amino acids. CDR1 is SGHDT, CDR2 YYEEEE, per germline.

V and J are TRBV14 and TRBJ2-6; 7 bases fit TRBD1. V trimming: 11 bases; J trimming: 0 bases; junction bases outside the gene matches: 13. Germline CDR1 reads SGHDN; CDR2 reads FVKESK. CDR3 length: 17 amino acids. The CDR3 reads CAAAKGRGSSGANVLTF. The CDR3 coding sequence is TGTGCCGCCGCTAAGGGCAGGGGGAGCTCTGGGGCCAACGTCCTGACTTTC. Full variable domain (remainder filled in from reference TRBV14 and TRBJ2-6): EAGVTQFPSHSVIEKGQTVTLRCDPISGHDNLYWYRRVMGKEIKFLLHFVKESKQDESGMPNNRFLAERTGGTYSTLKVQPAELEDSGVYFCAAAKGRGSSGANVLTFGAGSRLTVL.